This T cell receptor beta chain appears in the sequencing data of a study of T cell responses to AZD1222 COVID-19 vaccine. Trimming left V 7 bases short and J 3 bases short, with 21 bases between. The CDR3 has 17 amino acids. Per the germline V gene, CDR1 is SEHNR and CDR2 is FQNEAQ (reference sequence). TCRdb keeps only in-frame clones here, not all; method: immunoSEQ multiplex PCR. The top ten clones hold less than 3% of a sample with some 170,000 clones, about 92% of them seen once. The clonotype originates from an adult in good health. The J gene is TRBJ2-2, the V gene TRBV7-9; tentative D call: TRBD2 (7 bases). Here the sequenced sample was peripheral blood, taken on day 0 of AZD1222 vaccination. CDR3 protein: CASNPGVSGGDTGELFF. The CDR3 nucleotides read TGTGCCAGCAACCCAGGTGTATCGGGGGGCGACACCGGGGAGCTGTTTTTT.